These 14 T cell receptor beta chains were all obtained from the same sample, sequenced in a study of blood T cell repertoires in COVID-19. The assay was immunoSEQ multiplex PCR, and TCRdb's table has in-frame clones only and misses some. The sample includes about 260,000 clones, about 89% of them seen just once. The sequencing sample was made of peripheral blood. Source of these receptors: a man aged 35-49 years who had recovered from COVID-19.

The V call is TRBV7-3, the J call TRBJ2-1, with 10 bases identical to TRBD2. This CDR3 region has 18 residues. Germline-derived CDR1 and CDR2 are SGHTA and FQGTGA. Trimming cost V 4 bases and J 0 bases; bases outside gene matches: 9. This chain's CDR3 is CASSSPSSGRSSYNEQFF. CDR3 DNA sequence: TGTGCCAGCAGCTCGCCGAGTAGCGGGAGGAGCTCCTACAATGAGCAGTTCTTC. The complete variable domain, with remaining parts taken from reference TRBV7-3 and TRBJ2-1, reads GAGVSQTPSNKVTEKGKYVELRCDPISGHTALYWYRQSLGQGPEFLIYFQGTGAADDSGLPNDRFFAVRPEGSVSTLKIQRTERGDSAVYLCASSSPSSGRSSYNEQFFGPGTRLTVL.

The chain joins TRBV15 to TRBJ2-1; 7 bases fit TRBD1. The CDR3 contains 15 residues. J lost 6 bases, V lost 4 bases, and 9 bases had no gene match. Germline CDR1 reads LNHNV; CDR2 reads YYDKDF (reference sequence). In DNA form, the CDR3 reads TGTGCCACCAGCACCCTCACAGGGACAGCCAATGAGCAGTTCTTC. It codes for CATSTLTGTANEQFF. The full variable domain, completed using reference TRBV15 and TRBJ2-1, is DAMVIQNPRYQVTQFGKPVTLSCSQTLNHNVMYWYQQKSSQAPKLLFHYYDKDFNNEADTPDNFQSRRPNTSFCFLDIRSPGLGDTAMYLCATSTLTGTANEQFFGPGTRLTVL.

V gene TRBV19 combines with J gene TRBJ2-6; D unclear. V was pared by 0 bases and J by 0 bases, with 9 bases between. The V gene's germline CDR1 is LNHDA and CDR2 SQIVND (reference sequence). The CDR3 sequence is 17 residues long. DNA for the CDR3: TGTGCCAGTAGTATAGACCCAGTTGGCTCTGGGGCCAACGTCCTGACTTTC. Its protein is CASSIDPVGSGANVLTF.

The chain carries TRBV7-2 and TRBJ2-7, with D perhaps TRBD2 (5 bases). CDR1 and CDR2 (germline): SGHTA, FQGNSA. V was pared by 2 bases and J by 5 bases, with 16 bases between. This CDR3 is 15 amino acids long. The CDR3 spells CASSLPRPPRDEQYF. The CDR3 DNA sequence: TGTGCCAGCAGCTTACCCCGTCCCCCGAGGGACGAGCAGTACTTC.

This clone was recorded only once. The chain carries TRBV9 and TRBJ2-1; 12 nucleotides align to TRBD2. V dropped 0 bases and J dropped 10; count of bases not matched to a gene: 8. Germline CDR1 and CDR2: SGDLS and YYNGEE. This CDR3 is 16 amino acids long. The DNA for the CDR3 is TGTGCCAGCAGCGTAGCGTGGACTAGCGGGGTCGGAGAGCAGTTCTTC. This encodes CASSVAWTSGVGEQFF.

This clone has a handful of counts. The junction and the germline gene differ at one end; a read error may be behind it. This sequence joins TRBV2 and TRBJ1-3; D is undetermined. The CDR3 is 13 amino acids. The germline V gene encodes CDR1 SNHLY and CDR2 FYNNEI. The CDR3 DNA reads TGTGCCAGCAGCGAAGGTGCGGGAAACACCATATATTTT. This gives the protein CASSEGAGNTIYF.

The rearrangement joins TRBV7-8 to TRBJ1-5, with D hard to call. The germline CDR1 and CDR2 sequences are SGHVS and FQNEAQ. Trimming stripped 0 bases from V and 6 bases from J, with 9 bases between. The CDR3 sequence is 14 residues long. DNA of the CDR3: TGTGCCAGCAGCTTAGCCTATGTTAGTCAGCCCCAGCATTTT. It specifies CASSLAYVSQPQHF.

The J gene is TRBJ2-6, the V gene TRBV9; no clear D. Deletions cut 2 bases from V and 0 bases from J, with 6 bases between. The germline gives CDR1 SGDLS, CDR2 YYNGEE. The CDR3 runs 15 residues. CDR3 sequence reads: CASSVHTSGANVLTF. As DNA, the CDR3 is TGTGCCAGCAGCGTCCACACCTCTGGGGCCAACGTCCTGACTTTC.

This chain connects TRBV6-5 to TRBJ2-5, with 7 bases lining up with TRBD1. The junction had 8 bases not matched to a gene; V was cut back by 5 bases and J by 5 bases. The germline V gene has CDR1 MNHEY and CDR2 SVGAGI. The CDR3 is 14 residues long. CDR3 DNA sequence: TGTGCCAGCAGTCCCACAGGGGCCAGTGAGACCCAGTACTTC. Encoded protein: CASSPTGASETQYF.

The chain combines TRBV12-3 or TRBV12-4 with TRBJ1-1; 7 bases are a match to TRBD1. Trimming removed 6 bases from V and 10 bases from J; junction bases left unmatched: 8. The CDR3 spans 12 residues. CDR3 sequence (DNA): TGTGCCAGCAGCCACAGGGGAGTCATAGCTTTCTTT. Its translation is CASSHRGVIAFF.

This chain joins TRBV11-2 and TRBJ2-1; perhaps TRBD1 as D (7 bases). Germline loops: CDR1 SGHAT, CDR2 FQNNGV. This CDR3 is 16 amino acids long. V lost 4 bases, J lost 3 bases, and 16 bases lay in between. The CDR3: CASSYRRRGLYNEQFF. The CDR3 region has the DNA TGTGCCAGCAGCTACCGGAGGAGGGGGCTCTACAATGAGCAGTTCTTC.

This chain's CDR3 is CASSPGAGAYEQYF. In DNA, the CDR3 is TGTGCCAGCAGCCCGGGGGCGGGGGCCTACGAGCAGTACTTC. V usage is TRBV6-5 and J usage is TRBJ2-7; TRBD2 might be the D (7 bases). The CDR3 spans 14 residues. Looked up from germline, CDR1 is MNHEY and CDR2 is SVGAGI. V lost 6 bases, J lost 2 bases, and 14 bases lay in between.

The CDR3 region has the DNA TGTGCCAGCTCACCACGGCAAAAAGGCACAGATACGCAGTATTTT. It yields the protein CASSPRQKGTDTQYF. This chain joins TRBV18 and TRBJ2-3, with D unclear. The CDR3 has 15 amino acids. From germline, CDR1 is KGHSH and CDR2 LQKENI. Between the trimmed V and J ends, which lost 1 base and 1 base, there was a span of 9 bases.

This clone turned up a few times. The genes are TRBV20-1 and TRBJ1-1; D is unresolved. The length of the CDR3 is 13 residues. V was trimmed by 3 bases and J by 4 bases, leaving 12 bases between them. Germline CDR1 DFQATT, CDR2 SNEGSKA (reference sequence). The CDR3 spells CSASRGISTEAFF. The CDR3, as DNA: TGCAGTGCTAGTCGGGGTATCAGCACTGAAGCTTTCTTT.